The clone carrying this T cell receptor (beta chain) has only one observation. Its antigen remains unidentified. cDNA prepared by RNA extraction and subsequent reverse transcription served as the template for sequencing. Libraries were prepared by immunoSEQ multiplex PCR; TCRdb keeps only in-frame clonotypes and omits some of them. The table includes about 140,000 clones, about 85% detected once. The CDR3 is made up of 14 amino acids. The ends were cut back, 2 bases at V and 0 bases at J, with 7 bases in the middle. CDR1 is SGHTA, CDR2 FQGTGA, per germline. The record originates from a study of CD8+ T cells in alopecia areata. Study findings and constraints: Compared with normal scalp, lesional scalp had higher clonality and more expanded CD8+ clones. Among the top 100, expanded CD8+ clones were significantly decreased by tofacitinib, as was scalp clonality. One nonresponder makes the tie between baseline CD8+ expansion and response uncertain.

Treatment reported: oral pan-JAK inhibitor, 5-10 mg twice daily. The chain links TRBV7-3 to TRBJ1-2; D remains unclear. The clonotype was recovered from a human donor with alopecia areata. The sample in question was CD8+ T cells sorted from blood, obtained at week 4, from a patient treated with tofacitinib. The CDR3 coding sequence is TGTGCCAGCAGCTTAGGGCATCCTAACTATGGCTACACCTTC. It is translated as CASSLGHPNYGYTF.